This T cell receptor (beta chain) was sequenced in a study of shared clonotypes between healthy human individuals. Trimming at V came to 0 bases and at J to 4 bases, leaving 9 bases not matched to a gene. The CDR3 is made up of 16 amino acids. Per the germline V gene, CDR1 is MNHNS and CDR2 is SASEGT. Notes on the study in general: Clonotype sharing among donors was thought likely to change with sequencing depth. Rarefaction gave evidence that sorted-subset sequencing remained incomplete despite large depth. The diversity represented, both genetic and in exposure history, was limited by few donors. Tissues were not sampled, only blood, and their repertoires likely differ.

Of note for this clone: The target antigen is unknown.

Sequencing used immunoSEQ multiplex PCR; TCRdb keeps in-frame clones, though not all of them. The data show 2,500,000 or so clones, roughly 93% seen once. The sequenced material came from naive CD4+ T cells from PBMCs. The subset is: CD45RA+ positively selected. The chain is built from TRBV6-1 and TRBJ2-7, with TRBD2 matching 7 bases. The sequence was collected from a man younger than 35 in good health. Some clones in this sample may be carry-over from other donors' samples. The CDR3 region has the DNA TGTGCCAGCAGTGAAGCTGGAGGGAGGGTTTTGTACGAGCAGTACTTC. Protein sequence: CASSEAGGRVLYEQYF.